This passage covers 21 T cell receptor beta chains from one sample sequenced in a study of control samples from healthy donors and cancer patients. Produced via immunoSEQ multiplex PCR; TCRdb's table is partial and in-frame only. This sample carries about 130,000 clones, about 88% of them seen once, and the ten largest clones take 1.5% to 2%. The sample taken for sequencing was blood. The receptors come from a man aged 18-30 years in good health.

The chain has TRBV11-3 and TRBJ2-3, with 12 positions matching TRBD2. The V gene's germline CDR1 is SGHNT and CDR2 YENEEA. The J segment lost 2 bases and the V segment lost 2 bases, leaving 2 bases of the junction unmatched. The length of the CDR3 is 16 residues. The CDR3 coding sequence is TGTGCCAGCAGCTTAAGACTAGCGGGAGCCACAGATACGCAGTATTTT. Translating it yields CASSLRLAGATDTQYF.

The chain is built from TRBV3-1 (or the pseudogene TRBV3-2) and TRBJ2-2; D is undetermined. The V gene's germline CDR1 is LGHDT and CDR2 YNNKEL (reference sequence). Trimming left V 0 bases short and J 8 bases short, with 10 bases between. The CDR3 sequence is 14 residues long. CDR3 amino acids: CASSQEALGGELFF. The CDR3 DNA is TGTGCCAGCAGCCAAGAGGCCCTGGGGGGGGAGCTGTTTTTT.

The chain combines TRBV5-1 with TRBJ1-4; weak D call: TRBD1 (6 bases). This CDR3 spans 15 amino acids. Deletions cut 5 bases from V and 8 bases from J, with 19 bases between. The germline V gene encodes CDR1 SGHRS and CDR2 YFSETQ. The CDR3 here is CASRLGGGKNEKLFF. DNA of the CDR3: TGCGCCAGCAGGCTGGGCGGGGGCAAGAACGAAAAACTGTTTTTT.

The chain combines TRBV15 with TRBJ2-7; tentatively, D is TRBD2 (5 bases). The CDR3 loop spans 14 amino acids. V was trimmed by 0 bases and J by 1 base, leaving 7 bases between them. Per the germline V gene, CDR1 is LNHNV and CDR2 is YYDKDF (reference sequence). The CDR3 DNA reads TGTGCCACCAGCAGAGATGGACTTTCCTACGAGCAGTACTTC. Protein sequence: CATSRDGLSYEQYF. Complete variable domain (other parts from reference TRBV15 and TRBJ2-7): DAMVIQNPRYQVTQFGKPVTLSCSQTLNHNVMYWYQQKSSQAPKLLFHYYDKDFNNEADTPDNFQSRRPNTSFCFLDIRSPGLGDTAMYLCATSRDGLSYEQYFGPGTRLTVT.

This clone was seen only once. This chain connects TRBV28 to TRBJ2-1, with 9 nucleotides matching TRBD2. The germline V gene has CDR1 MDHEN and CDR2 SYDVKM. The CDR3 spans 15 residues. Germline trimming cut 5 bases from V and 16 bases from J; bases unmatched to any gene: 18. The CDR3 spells CASSPKEAQREAEFF. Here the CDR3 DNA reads TGTGCCAGCAGTCCTAAAGAGGCCCAGCGGGAGGCTGAATTCTTC.

The CDR3 region has the DNA TGCGCCAGCAGCCAAGAAGCGGGAGGCACCCCCCGAGAGCAGTACTTC. Encoded protein: CASSQEAGGTPREQYF. The chain carries TRBV4-3 and TRBJ2-7, with 9 bases lining up with TRBD2. The CDR3 totals 16 residues. The germline V gene has CDR1 LGHNA and CDR2 YSLEER. J lost 7 bases, V lost 0 bases, and 10 bases had no gene match.

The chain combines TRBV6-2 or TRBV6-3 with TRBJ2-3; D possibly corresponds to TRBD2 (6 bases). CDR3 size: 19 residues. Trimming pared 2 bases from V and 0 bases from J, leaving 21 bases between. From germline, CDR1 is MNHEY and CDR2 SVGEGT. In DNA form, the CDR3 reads TGTGCCAGCAGTTACGTGGACGGGGGAAGTGGGACTAGCACAGATACGCAGTATTTT. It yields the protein CASSYVDGGSGTSTDTQYF.

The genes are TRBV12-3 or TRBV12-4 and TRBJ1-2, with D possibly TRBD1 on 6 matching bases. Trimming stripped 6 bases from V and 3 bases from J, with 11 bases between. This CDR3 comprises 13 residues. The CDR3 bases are TGTGCCAGCAGCCGGACAGCCTACTATGGCTACACCTTC. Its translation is CASSRTAYYGYTF.

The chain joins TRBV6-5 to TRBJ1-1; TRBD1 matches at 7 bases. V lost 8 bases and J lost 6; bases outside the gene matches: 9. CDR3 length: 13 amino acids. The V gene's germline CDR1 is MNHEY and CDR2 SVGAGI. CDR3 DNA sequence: TGTGCCAGCCAGAAACCCGGGACAGCTGAAGCTTTCTTT. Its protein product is CASQKPGTAEAFF.

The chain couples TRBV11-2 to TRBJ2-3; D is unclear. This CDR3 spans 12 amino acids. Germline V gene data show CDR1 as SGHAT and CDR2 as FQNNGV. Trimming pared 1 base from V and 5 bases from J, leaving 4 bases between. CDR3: CASSLVLDTQYF. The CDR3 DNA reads TGTGCCAGCAGCTTAGTGTTAGATACGCAGTATTTT.

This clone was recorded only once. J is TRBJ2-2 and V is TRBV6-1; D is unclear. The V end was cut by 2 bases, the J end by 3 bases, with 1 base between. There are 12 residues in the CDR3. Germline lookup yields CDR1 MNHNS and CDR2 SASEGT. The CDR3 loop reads CASSEYTGELFF. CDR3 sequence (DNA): TGTGCCAGCAGTGAATACACCGGGGAGCTGTTTTTT.

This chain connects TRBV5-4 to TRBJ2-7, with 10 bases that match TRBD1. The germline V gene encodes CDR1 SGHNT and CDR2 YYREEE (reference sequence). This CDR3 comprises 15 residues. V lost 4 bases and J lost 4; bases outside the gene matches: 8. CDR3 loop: CASSADRGLGYEQYF. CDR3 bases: TGTGCCAGCAGCGCCGACAGGGGGCTTGGGTACGAGCAGTACTTC. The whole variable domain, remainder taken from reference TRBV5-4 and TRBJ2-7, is ETGVTQSPTHLIKTRGQQVTLRCSSQSGHNTVSWYQQALGQGPQFIFQYYREEENGRGNFPPRFSGLQFPNYSSELNVNALELDDSALYLCASSADRGLGYEQYFGPGTRLTVT.

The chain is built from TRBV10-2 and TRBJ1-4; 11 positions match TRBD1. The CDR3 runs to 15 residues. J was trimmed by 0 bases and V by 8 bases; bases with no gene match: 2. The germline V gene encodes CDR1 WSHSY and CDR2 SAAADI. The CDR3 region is CASGGQGATNEKLFF. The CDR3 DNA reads TGCGCCAGCGGGGGACAGGGGGCAACTAATGAAAAACTGTTTTTT.

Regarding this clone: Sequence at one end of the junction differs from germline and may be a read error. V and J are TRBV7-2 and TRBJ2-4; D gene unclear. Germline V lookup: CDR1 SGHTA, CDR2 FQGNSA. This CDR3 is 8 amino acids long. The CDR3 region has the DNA TGTGCCACCGGCAGTGGGAACTTC. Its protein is CATGSGNF.

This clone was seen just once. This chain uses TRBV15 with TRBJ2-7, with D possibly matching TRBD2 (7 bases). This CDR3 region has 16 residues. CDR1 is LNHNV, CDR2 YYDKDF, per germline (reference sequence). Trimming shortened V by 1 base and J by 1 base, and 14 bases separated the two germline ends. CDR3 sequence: CATSRVGRGASYEQYF. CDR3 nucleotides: TGTGCCACCAGCAGAGTAGGGAGGGGGGCTTCCTACGAGCAGTACTTC.

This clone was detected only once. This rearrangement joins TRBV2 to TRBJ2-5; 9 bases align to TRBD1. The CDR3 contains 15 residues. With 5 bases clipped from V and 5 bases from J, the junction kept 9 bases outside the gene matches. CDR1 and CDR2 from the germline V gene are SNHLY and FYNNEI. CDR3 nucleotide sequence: TGTGCCAGCAGTTTTCGACGGGACAGGGTTGAGACCCAGTACTTC. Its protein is CASSFRRDRVETQYF.

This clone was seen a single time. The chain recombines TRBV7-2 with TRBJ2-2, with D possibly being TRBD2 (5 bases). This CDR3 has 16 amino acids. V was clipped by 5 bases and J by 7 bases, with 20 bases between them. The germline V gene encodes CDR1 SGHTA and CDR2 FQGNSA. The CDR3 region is CASSPRVLTGGGELFF. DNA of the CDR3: TGTGCCAGCAGCCCGAGGGTCCTAACCGGCGGCGGGGAGCTGTTTTTT.

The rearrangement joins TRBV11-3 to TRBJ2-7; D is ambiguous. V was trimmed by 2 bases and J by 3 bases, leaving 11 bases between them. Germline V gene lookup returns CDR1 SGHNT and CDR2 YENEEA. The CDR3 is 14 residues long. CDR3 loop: CASSLSAGNYEQYF. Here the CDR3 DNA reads TGTGCCAGCAGCTTATCTGCAGGTAACTACGAGCAGTACTTC.

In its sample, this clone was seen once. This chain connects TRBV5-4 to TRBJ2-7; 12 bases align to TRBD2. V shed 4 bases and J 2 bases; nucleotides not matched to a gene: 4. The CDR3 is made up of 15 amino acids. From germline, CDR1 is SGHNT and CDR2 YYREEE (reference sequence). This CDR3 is CASSATSGRTYEQYF. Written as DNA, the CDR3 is TGTGCCAGCAGCGCAACTAGCGGGAGGACCTACGAGCAGTACTTC.

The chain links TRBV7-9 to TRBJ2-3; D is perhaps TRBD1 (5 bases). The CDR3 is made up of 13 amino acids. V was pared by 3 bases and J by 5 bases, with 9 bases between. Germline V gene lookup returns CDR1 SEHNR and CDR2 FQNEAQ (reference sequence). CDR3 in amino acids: CASSFSGQDTQYF. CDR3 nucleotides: TGTGCCAGCAGCTTCTCTGGACAAGATACGCAGTATTTT.

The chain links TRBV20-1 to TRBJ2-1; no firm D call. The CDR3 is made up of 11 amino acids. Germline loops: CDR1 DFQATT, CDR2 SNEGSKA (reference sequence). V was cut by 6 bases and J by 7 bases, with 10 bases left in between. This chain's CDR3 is CSAESLNEQFF. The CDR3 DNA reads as TGCAGTGCAGAGTCCCTAAATGAGCAGTTCTTC.